This T cell receptor (beta chain) was captured by sequencing in a study of blood T cell repertoires in COVID-19. Turning to the study itself: Samples came from the United States, Italy and Spain, spanning acute and convalescent COVID-19. From T cells, B-cell-depleted T cells, or PBMCs came the material, which was cDNA or gDNA.

CDR3 length: 14 residues. Per germline, CDR1 SGHAT and CDR2 FQNNGV. V lost 5 bases to trimming and J lost 9 bases, with 19 bases between them. Authors' processing steps: Reference gene primer amplification yielded estimated nucleated cell counts. Libraries were prepared by immunoSEQ multiplex PCR; TCRdb keeps only in-frame clonotypes and omits some of them. The V and J calls and clone size come from that table; D and trimming were worked out from the DNA. The table lists some 78,000 clones, approximately 86% of them singletons. This sequence originates from a man in his forties or fifties with active or convalescent COVID-19. The sequencing sample was made of peripheral blood. The chain links TRBV11-2 to TRBJ1-2, with TRBD1 as a possible D gene (6 bases). The CDR3 region is CASSPGTNLGSYTF. The CDR3, as DNA: TGTGCCAGCAGCCCCGGGACAAACCTAGGCAGCTACACCTTC.